These T cell receptor gamma chains were read from a single sample in a study of Vδ1+ human thymocytes. TCRdb re-processed the multiplex PCR reads using CATT. The sample has around 11,000 gamma-chain clones, under 55% seen once. Specimen: Vdelta1+ gamma-delta thymocytes from the thymus. These receptor sequences come from a boy under two years old who had congenital heart surgery. CDR3s include the opening cysteine and the closing phenylalanine or tryptophan. Each record gives: V gene, clone size, J gene, CDR3 protein, CDR3 DNA. Some rows mark clone size as missing; the rest say once, few, many or name a class of expanded clone.

TRGV8	few	TRGJ1/TRGJ2	CATWDPRGGKLF	TGTGCCACCTGGGATCCTAGAGGAGGGAAACTCTTT
TRGV9	few	TRGJ1/TRGJ2	CALWAFYYKKLF	TGTGCCTTGTGGGCGTTTTATTATAAGAAACTCTTT
TRGV9	.	TRGJ1/TRGJ2	CALWEPYYYKKLF	TGTGCCTTGTGGGAGCCGTATTATTATAAGAAACTCTTT
TRGV9	.	TRGJ1/TRGJ2	CALWEIPREDYYKKLF	TGTGCCTTGTGGGAGATACCCAGAGAGGATTATTATAAGAAACTCTTT
TRGV4	few	TRGJ1/TRGJ2	CATWDIRGYYKKLF	TGTGCCACCTGGGACATTAGGGGGTATTATAAGAAACTCTTT
TRGV8	.	TRGJ1/TRGJ2	CATWEPAVDIVLF	TGTGCCACCTGGGAACCTGCAGTGGATATAGTACTCTTT
TRGV9	.	TRGJ1/TRGJ2	CALWEVSYYKKLF	TGTGCCTTGTGGGAGGTATCTTATTATAAGAAACTCTTT
TRGV9	few	TRGJ1/TRGJ2	CALWEVVEKLF	TGTGCCTTGTGGGAGGTTGTGGAGAAACTCTTT
TRGV8	.	TRGJ1/TRGJ2	CATWALVWKKLF	TGTGCCACCTGGGCCCTAGTTTGGAAGAAACTCTTT
TRGV4	few	TRGJ1/TRGJ2	CATWDRYKKLF	TGTGCCACCTGGGATAGATATAAGAAACTCTTT
TRGV5	few	TRGJ1/TRGJ2	CASWTHKKLF	TGTGCCTCCTGGACACATAAGAAACTATTT
TRGV4	.	TRGJ1/TRGJ2	CATWGQHKKLF	TGTGCCACCTGGGGGCAACATAAGAAACTCTTT
TRGV9	.	TRGJ1/TRGJ2	CALWEVPFYKKLF	TGTGCCTTGTGGGAGGTGCCTTTTTATAAGAAACTCTTT
TRGV9	.	TRGJ1/TRGJ2	CALWEVPTYYKKLF	TGTGCCTTGTGGGAGGTCCCTACTTATTATAAGAAACTCTTT